These T cell receptor beta chains were read from a single sample in a study of blood T cell repertoires in COVID-19. Repertoires were generated with immunoSEQ multiplex PCR, while TCRdb's copy carries only in-frame clones and drops some. The table records just over 50,000 clones, roughly 84% of them present only once. The source material was peripheral blood. These receptors were obtained from a man at least 80 years old with active COVID-19. The CDR3 runs from the conserved cysteine through the conserved F or W. Each record gives: V gene, J gene, D gene, CDR3 length, CDR3 DNA, CDR3 protein. D genes are given only for firm matches.

TRBV7-8	TRBJ2-1	TRBD2	15	TGTGCCAGCAGCTTAGTTCCGGCGGGAGAGTTTGAGCAGTTCTTC	CASSLVPAGEFEQFF
TRBV6-6	TRBJ2-4	TRBD2	14	TGTGCCAGCAGTGGGGAGGGGACCAAAAACATTCAGTACTTC	CASSGEGTKNIQYF
TRBV28	TRBJ1-2	TRBD1	14	TGTGCCAGCAGGCCGACAGGGTTGTTCTATGGCTACACCTTC	CASRPTGLFYGYTF
TRBV30	TRBJ2-1	NA	15	TGTGCCTGGAGTGTATCTGAGAGCTCCTACAATGAGCAGTTCTTC	CAWSVSESSYNEQFF
TRBV7-6	TRBJ2-7	NA	15	TGTGCCAGCAGCCCCAATGAAGGTAGCGGCTCCGAGCAGTACTTC	CASSPNEGSGSEQYF
TRBV11-3	TRBJ1-2	TRBD1	12	TGTGCCAGCAGCTCACAGGGGGTCGGCTACACCTTC	CASSSQGVGYTF
TRBV28	TRBJ1-6	NA	16	TGTGCCAGCAGTTTAAGAGGGGGATCCCCTTGGGGAACCCTCCACTTT	CASSLRGGSPWGTLHF
TRBV20-1	TRBJ2-2	NA	15	TGCAGTGCTAGTCCCAGGGCCTCGAACACCGGGGAGCTGTTTTTT	CSASPRASNTGELFF
TRBV7-8	TRBJ2-5	TRBD2	16	TGTGCCAGCAGCTTAGGGGGCGGGAGCGTCCGGGAGACCCAGTACTTC	CASSLGGGSVRETQYF
TRBV18	TRBJ2-6	NA	16	TGTGCCAGCTCACCACGGGGGGACTCTGGGGCCAACGTCCTGACTTTC	CASSPRGDSGANVLTF
TRBV6-5	TRBJ2-7	NA	12	TGTGCCAGCGGCCTGGCAGTCTACGAGCAGTACTTC	CASGLAVYEQYF
TRBV27	TRBJ2-1	TRBD2	14	TGTGCCAGCAGTTTGGGACTAGGCCACAATGAGCAGTTCTTC	CASSLGLGHNEQFF
TRBV6-2/TRBV6-3	TRBJ1-5	TRBD1	20	TGTGCCAGCAGTAGCAGGGACAGGGGAACCCTTTCTTATAGCAATCAGCCCCAGCATTTT	CASSSRDRGTLSYSNQPQHF
TRBV28	TRBJ1-1	TRBD1	16	TGTGCCAGCAGACGATTCCCGGGACAGGGGGCCCCTGAAGCTTTCTTT	CASRRFPGQGAPEAFF
TRBV12-3/TRBV12-4	TRBJ2-5	TRBD1	13	TGTGCCAGCAGTTGGGACAGTCAAGAGACCCAGTACTTC	CASSWDSQETQYF
TRBV28	TRBJ2-7	TRBD2	14	TGTGCCAGCACCCAGAGGGAGGGTTTCTACGAGCAGTACTTC	CASTQREGFYEQYF
TRBV6-5	TRBJ2-2	TRBD2	16	TGTGCCAGCAGTTATCTAGCGGGAGTTGACACCGGGGAGCTGTTTTTT	CASSYLAGVDTGELFF
TRBV30	TRBJ1-5	TRBD1	16	TGTGCCTGGAGGCAGGGACAGGGTACCTTCAATCAGCCCCAGCATTTT	CAWRQGQGTFNQPQHF
TRBV5-1	TRBJ2-1	NA	13	TGCGCCAGCAGCCACCCTACGTACAATGAGCAGTTCTTC	CASSHPTYNEQFF
TRBV14	TRBJ2-2	NA	15	TGTGCCAGCAGCCAAGAACTTGGGAACACCGGGGAGCTGTTTTTT	CASSQELGNTGELFF